This T cell receptor (beta chain) was profiled in a study of brain T cells in children with intractable seizures. The study, taken as a whole, reports: Patients' HCMV serostatus was unknown; virus specificity rests on CDR3 similarity alone.

V lost 7 bases and J lost 5, with 8 bases in between. CDR1 MGHDK and CDR2 SYGVNS come from the germline V gene. This CDR3 is 12 amino acids long. Details on this clone: Its target is not known.

Time point: blood from clinic visit 5 months post-surgery; TSC patient then seizure free. Surgery cases with the highest brain T cell transcript signatures were chosen for sequencing. At least one anti-epileptic drug was given before surgery. Assay used: immunoSEQ multiplex PCR; TCRdb lists only in-frame clones, some missing. The sample has about 350,000 clones, approximately 93% seen once. The source is a boy in the first two years of life with tuberous sclerosis and intractable seizures. Material: peripheral blood, obtained less than 6 months after surgery. The rearrangement links TRBV25-1 to TRBJ2-2; D remains unclear. The CDR3 bases are TGTGCCAGCAAAACGTTTACCGGGGAGCTGTTTTTT. This codes for CASKTFTGELFF.